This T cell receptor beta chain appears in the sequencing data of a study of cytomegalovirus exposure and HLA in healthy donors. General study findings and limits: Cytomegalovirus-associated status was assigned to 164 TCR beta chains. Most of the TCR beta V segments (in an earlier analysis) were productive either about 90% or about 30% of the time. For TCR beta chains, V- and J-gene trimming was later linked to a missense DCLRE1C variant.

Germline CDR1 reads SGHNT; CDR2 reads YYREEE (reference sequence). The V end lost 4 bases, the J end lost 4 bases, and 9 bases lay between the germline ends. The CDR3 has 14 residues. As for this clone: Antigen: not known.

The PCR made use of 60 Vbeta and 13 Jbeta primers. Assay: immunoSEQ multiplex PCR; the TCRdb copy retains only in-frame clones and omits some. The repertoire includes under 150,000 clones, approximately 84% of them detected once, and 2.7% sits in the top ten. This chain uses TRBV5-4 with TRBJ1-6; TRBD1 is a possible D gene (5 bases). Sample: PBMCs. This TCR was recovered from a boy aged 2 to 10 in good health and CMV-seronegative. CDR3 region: CASSGGAYNSPLHF. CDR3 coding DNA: TGTGCCAGCAGCGGAGGGGCTTATAATTCACCCCTCCACTTT.